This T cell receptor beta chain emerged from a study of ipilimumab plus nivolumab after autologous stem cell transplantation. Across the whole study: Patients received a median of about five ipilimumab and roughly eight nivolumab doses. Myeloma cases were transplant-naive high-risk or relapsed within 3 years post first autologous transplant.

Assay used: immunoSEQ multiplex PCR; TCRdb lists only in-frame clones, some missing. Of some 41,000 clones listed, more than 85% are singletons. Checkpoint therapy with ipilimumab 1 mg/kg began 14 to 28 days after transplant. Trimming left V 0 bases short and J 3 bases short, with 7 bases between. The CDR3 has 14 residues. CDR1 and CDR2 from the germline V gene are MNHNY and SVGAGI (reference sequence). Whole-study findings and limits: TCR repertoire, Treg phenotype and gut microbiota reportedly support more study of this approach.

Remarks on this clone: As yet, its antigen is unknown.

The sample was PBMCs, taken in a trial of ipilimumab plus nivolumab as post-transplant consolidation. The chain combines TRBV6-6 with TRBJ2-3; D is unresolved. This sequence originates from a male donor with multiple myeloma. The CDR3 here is CASSYSGWTDTQYF. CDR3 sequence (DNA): TGTGCCAGCAGTTACTCAGGGTGGACAGATACGCAGTATTTT.